This T cell receptor beta chain came from a study of memory CD4+ T cells and cytomegalovirus serostatus. This CDR3 is built from 15 residues. V lost 0 bases to trimming and J lost 5 bases, with 13 bases between them. Looked up from germline, CDR1 is SGHDN and CDR2 is FVKESK. Single viable CD3+CD4+CD8-CD45RO+ cells were sorted as the memory CD4+ T cells. The study, taken as a whole, reports: Of approximately 160 reported CMV TCRbeta sequences, around 62 were found in memory CD4+ repertoires.

As for this clone: What it recognizes is unknown.

In the original processing: After removing out-of-frame reads, around 2.2 million distinct TCRbeta sequences remained. This table comes from immunoSEQ multiplex PCR, and its TCRdb copy is limited to in-frame clones, with some not included. V and J calls and clone size follow that table, whereas D and trimming were derived from the DNA. The sample includes tens of thousands of clones, about 80% of them seen just once. V is TRBV14 and J is TRBJ1-1; no reliable D call. The sequenced sample was memory CD4+ T cells from blood. This sequence originates from an adult in good health and CMV-seronegative. CDR3 nucleotide sequence: TGTGCCAGCAGCCAAGAGCGGGTTTTGGGGACTGAAGCTTTCTTT. It specifies CASSQERVLGTEAFF. The full variable domain, in which reference TRBV14 and TRBJ1-1 provide the parts outside the CDR3, is EAGVTQFPSHSVIEKGQTVTLRCDPISGHDNLYWYRRVMGKEIKFLLHFVKESKQDESGMPNNRFLAERTGGTYSTLKVQPAELEDSGVYFCASSQERVLGTEAFFGQGTRLTVV.